This T cell receptor beta chain was sequenced during a study of neurological immune-mediated disorders. One entry per CDR3 protein results from TCRdb running MiXCR on the 5' RACE reads. The table has some 45,000 distinct CDR3 sequences, 10% to 15% seen once. Comment on this clonotype: One junction end does not reproduce the germline sequence, and a read error may be involved.

The time point: longitudinal time-point 2. Germline V lookup: CDR1 SGHTS, CDR2 YDEGEE. The CDR3 is made up of 14 amino acids. This sequence joins TRBV5-8 and TRBJ2-5; no clear D gene. The source material was PBMCs. This sequence was found in a male donor with HTLV-1-associated myelopathy (HAM/TSP). CDR3 in amino acids: CVSSARTYQETQYF. The CDR3 region has the DNA TGTGTCAGCAGTGCGAGGACCTACCAAGAGACCCAGTACTTC.